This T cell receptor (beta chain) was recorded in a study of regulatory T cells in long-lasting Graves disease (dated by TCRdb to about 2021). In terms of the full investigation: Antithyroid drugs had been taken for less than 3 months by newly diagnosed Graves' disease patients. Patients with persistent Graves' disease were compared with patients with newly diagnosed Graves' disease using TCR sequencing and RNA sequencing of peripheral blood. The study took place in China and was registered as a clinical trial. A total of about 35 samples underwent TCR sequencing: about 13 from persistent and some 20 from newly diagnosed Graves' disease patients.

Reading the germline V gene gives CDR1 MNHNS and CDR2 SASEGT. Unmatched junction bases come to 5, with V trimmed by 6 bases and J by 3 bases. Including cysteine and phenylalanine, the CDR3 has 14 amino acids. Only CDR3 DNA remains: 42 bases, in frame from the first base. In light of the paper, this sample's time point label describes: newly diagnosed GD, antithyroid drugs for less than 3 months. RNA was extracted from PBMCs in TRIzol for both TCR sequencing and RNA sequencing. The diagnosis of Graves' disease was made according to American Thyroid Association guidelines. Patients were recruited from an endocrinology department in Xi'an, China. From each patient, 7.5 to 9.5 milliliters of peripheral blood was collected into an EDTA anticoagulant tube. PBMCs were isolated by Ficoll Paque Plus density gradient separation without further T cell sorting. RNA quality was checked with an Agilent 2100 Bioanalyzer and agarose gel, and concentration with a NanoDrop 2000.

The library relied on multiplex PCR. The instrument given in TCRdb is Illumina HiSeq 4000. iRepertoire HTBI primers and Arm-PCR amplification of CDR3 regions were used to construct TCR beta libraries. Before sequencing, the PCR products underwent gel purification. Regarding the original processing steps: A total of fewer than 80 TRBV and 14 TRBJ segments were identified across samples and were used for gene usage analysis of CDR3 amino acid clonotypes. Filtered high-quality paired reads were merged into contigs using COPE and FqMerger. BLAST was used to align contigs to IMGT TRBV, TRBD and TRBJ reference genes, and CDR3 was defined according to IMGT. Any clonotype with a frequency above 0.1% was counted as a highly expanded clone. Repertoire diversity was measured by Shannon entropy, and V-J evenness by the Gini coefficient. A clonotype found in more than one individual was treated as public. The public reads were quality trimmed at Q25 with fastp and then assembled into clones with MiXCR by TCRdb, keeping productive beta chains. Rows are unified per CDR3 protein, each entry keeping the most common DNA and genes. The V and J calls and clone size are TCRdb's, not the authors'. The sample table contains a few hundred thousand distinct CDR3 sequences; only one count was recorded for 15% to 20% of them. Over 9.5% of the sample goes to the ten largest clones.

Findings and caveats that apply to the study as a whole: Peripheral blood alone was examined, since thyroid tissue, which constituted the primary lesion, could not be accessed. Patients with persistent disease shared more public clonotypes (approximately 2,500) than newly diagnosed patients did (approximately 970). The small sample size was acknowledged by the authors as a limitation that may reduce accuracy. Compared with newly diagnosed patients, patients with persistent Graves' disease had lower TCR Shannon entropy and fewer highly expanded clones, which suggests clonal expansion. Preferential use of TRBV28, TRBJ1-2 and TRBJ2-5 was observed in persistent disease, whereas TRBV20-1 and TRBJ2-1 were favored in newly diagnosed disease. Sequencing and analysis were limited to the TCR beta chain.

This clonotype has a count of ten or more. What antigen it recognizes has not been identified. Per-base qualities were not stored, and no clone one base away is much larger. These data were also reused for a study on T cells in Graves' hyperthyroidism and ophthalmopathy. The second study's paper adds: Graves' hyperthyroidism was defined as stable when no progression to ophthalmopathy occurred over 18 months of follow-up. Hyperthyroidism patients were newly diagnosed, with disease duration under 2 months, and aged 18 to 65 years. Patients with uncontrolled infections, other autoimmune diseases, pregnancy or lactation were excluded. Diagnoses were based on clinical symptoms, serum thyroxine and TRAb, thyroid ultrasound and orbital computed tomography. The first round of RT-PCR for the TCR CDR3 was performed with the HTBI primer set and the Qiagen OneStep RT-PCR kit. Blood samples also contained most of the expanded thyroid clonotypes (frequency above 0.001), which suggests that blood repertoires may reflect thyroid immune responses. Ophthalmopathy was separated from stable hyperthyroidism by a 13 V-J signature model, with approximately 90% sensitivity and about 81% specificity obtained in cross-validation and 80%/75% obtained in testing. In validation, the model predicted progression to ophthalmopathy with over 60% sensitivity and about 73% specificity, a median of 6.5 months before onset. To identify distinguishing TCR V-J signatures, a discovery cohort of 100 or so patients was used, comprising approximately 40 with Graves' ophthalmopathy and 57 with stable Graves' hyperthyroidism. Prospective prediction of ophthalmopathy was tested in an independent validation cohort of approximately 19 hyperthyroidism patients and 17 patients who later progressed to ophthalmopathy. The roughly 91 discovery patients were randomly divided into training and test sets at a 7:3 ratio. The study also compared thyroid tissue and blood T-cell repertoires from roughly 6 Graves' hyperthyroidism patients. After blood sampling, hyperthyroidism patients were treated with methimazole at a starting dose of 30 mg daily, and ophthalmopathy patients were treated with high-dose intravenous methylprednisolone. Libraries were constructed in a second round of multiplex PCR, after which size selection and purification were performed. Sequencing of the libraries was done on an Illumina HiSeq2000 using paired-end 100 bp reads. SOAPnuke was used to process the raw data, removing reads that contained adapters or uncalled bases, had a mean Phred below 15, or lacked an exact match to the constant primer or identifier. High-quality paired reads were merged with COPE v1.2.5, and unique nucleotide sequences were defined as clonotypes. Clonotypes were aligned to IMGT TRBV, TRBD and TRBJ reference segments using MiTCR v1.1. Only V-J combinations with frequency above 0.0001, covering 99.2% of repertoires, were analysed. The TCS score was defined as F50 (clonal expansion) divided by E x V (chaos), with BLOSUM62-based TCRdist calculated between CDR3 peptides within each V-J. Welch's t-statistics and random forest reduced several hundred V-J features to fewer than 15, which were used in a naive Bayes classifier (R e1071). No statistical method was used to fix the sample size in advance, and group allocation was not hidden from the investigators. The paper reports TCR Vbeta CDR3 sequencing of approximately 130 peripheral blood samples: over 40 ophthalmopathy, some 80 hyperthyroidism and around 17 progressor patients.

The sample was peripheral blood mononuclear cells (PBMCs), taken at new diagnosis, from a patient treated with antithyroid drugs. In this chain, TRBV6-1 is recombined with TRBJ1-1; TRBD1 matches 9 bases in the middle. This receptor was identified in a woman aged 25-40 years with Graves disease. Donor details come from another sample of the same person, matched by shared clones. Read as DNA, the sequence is TGTGCCAGCAGAATGGGACAGGGCGACACTGAAGCTTTCTTT. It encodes CASRMGQGDTEAFF.